A selection of T cell receptor beta chains follows, all from one sample in a study of blood T cell repertoires in COVID-19. Profiling relied on immunoSEQ multiplex PCR, and the TCRdb table lists in-frame clones only, not all of them. The sample consists of under 250,000 clones, around 80% of them appearing once. Sequencing was performed on peripheral blood. These receptors originate from a woman between 65 and 79 years old with acute or convalescent COVID-19. Each CDR3 is given with its conserved first and last residue. Each record gives: D gene, J gene, V gene, clone size, CDR3 DNA, CDR3 protein. The D gene is left open where the match is weak. Where a row states a size, it is once, few, many or the class of an expanded clone; other rows omit it.

D gene: TRBD1
J gene: TRBJ2-7
V gene: TRBV5-1
clone size: NA
CDR3 DNA: TGCGCCAGCAGCGAGTGGGACAGGGGACCCTACGAGCAGTACTTC
CDR3 protein: CASSEWDRGPYEQYF

D gene: NA
J gene: TRBJ2-1
V gene: TRBV10-1
clone size: NA
CDR3 DNA: TGCGCCAGCAGTACCGGACAGACCAATGAGCAGTTCTTC
CDR3 protein: CASSTGQTNEQFF

D gene: NA
J gene: TRBJ1-4
V gene: TRBV5-5
clone size: NA
CDR3 DNA: TGTGCCAGCAGCCTCACAGGGATGGGTGAAAAACTGTTTTTT
CDR3 protein: CASSLTGMGEKLFF

D gene: TRBD1
J gene: TRBJ1-1
V gene: TRBV19
clone size: NA
CDR3 DNA: TGTGCCAGTAGTTCTAGGACAGGGGGCTCTGAAGCTTTCTTT
CDR3 protein: CASSSRTGGSEAFF

D gene: TRBD2
J gene: TRBJ2-3
V gene: TRBV13
clone size: NA
CDR3 DNA: TGTGCCAGCAGCCCCCCAGCGGGGGAATCAGATACGCAGTATTTT
CDR3 protein: CASSPPAGESDTQYF

D gene: TRBD1
J gene: TRBJ2-3
V gene: TRBV5-4
clone size: NA
CDR3 DNA: TGTGCCAGCAGCATTGACAGGGCAGATACGCAGTATTTT
CDR3 protein: CASSIDRADTQYF

D gene: NA
J gene: TRBJ2-5
V gene: TRBV5-1
clone size: NA
CDR3 DNA: TGCGCCAGCAGCTTGGGAAGCCTCCAAGAGACCCAGTACTTC
CDR3 protein: CASSLGSLQETQYF

D gene: NA
J gene: TRBJ2-5
V gene: TRBV20-1
clone size: NA
CDR3 DNA: TGCAGTGCTAGTCCCTCGGAGACCCAGTACTTC
CDR3 protein: CSASPSETQYF

D gene: NA
J gene: TRBJ1-3
V gene: TRBV6-6
clone size: few
CDR3 DNA: TGTGCCAGCACTCAGACTGCGGACTTCGGAAACACCATATATTTT
CDR3 protein: CASTQTADFGNTIYF

D gene: TRBD1
J gene: TRBJ1-3
V gene: TRBV5-1
clone size: NA
CDR3 DNA: TGCGCCAGCAGCGACCGGGACAGGCGGGGAAACACCATATATTTT
CDR3 protein: CASSDRDRRGNTIYF

D gene: NA
J gene: TRBJ1-4
V gene: TRBV5-1
clone size: few
CDR3 DNA: TGCGCCAGCAGCGCGGACAGCTACTCTAATGAAAAACTGTTTTTT
CDR3 protein: CASSADSYSNEKLFF

D gene: TRBD2
J gene: TRBJ2-3
V gene: TRBV6-5
clone size: once
CDR3 DNA: TGTGCCAGCAGTTACTCGGTAGCGGGGGGAAGGGATACGCAGTATTTT
CDR3 protein: CASSYSVAGGRDTQYF

D gene: NA
J gene: TRBJ1-6
V gene: TRBV1
clone size: NA
CDR3 DNA: TGCACCAGCAGCCAAGATCCGAGACTCTGCTTAAATTCACCCCTCCACTTT
CDR3 protein: CTSSQDPRLCLNSPLHF

D gene: NA
J gene: TRBJ2-3
V gene: TRBV28
clone size: NA
CDR3 DNA: TGTGCCAGCAGTTTTTGGGGGGGCGGAACAGATACGCAGTATTTT
CDR3 protein: CASSFWGGGTDTQYF

D gene: NA
J gene: TRBJ1-1
V gene: TRBV30
clone size: few
CDR3 DNA: TGTGCCTGGACAGGGGCGGTCACTGAAGCTTTCTTT
CDR3 protein: CAWTGAVTEAFF

D gene: NA
J gene: TRBJ2-3
V gene: TRBV4-3
clone size: few
CDR3 DNA: TGCGCCAGCAGCCCGACTAGTAGCACAGATACGCAGTATTTT
CDR3 protein: CASSPTSSTDTQYF

D gene: TRBD1
J gene: TRBJ1-2
V gene: TRBV27
clone size: NA
CDR3 DNA: TGTGCCAGCAGCTCGTGGAATAGGGGGCGAGTGTATGGCTACACCTTC
CDR3 protein: CASSSWNRGRVYGYTF

D gene: NA
J gene: TRBJ1-2
V gene: TRBV9
clone size: NA
CDR3 DNA: TGTGCCAGCAGCTTTACAGTGACGGCTGGCTACACCTTC
CDR3 protein: CASSFTVTAGYTF

D gene: NA
J gene: TRBJ2-5
V gene: TRBV7-2
clone size: once
CDR3 DNA: TGTGCCAGCAGCCGGATGACACAGCCAGAGACCCAGTACTTC
CDR3 protein: CASSRMTQPETQYF

D gene: NA
J gene: TRBJ2-1
V gene: TRBV29-1
clone size: NA
CDR3 DNA: TGCAGCGTTCGGGGTGGGGTAAATGAGCAGTTCTTC
CDR3 protein: CSVRGGVNEQFF

D gene: TRBD1
J gene: TRBJ2-7
V gene: TRBV6-5
clone size: NA
CDR3 DNA: TGTGCCAGCAGGCGGACGTCTACAGGGGACGAGCAGTACTTC
CDR3 protein: CASRRTSTGDEQYF

D gene: TRBD1
J gene: TRBJ1-6
V gene: TRBV9
clone size: NA
CDR3 DNA: TGTGCCAGCAGTTTCGACGGACAGGGGGCTGCCAATTCGCCCCTCCACTTT
CDR3 protein: CASSFDGQGAANSPLHF

D gene: NA
J gene: TRBJ1-1
V gene: TRBV9
clone size: NA
CDR3 DNA: TGTGCCAGCAGCGGGTCGGGTGGATGGAACACTGAAGCTTTCTTT
CDR3 protein: CASSGSGGWNTEAFF

D gene: NA
J gene: TRBJ1-4
V gene: TRBV4-3
clone size: few
CDR3 DNA: TGCGCCAGCAGCCAAGAAGGAGGGGTTATAGCGGGAAAACTGTTTTTT
CDR3 protein: CASSQEGGVIAGKLFF

D gene: TRBD2
J gene: TRBJ2-3
V gene: TRBV5-1
clone size: NA
CDR3 DNA: TGCGCCAGCAGCTTGGCCCCACTAGCGGGGACAGATACGCAGTATTTT
CDR3 protein: CASSLAPLAGTDTQYF

D gene: NA
J gene: TRBJ1-5
V gene: TRBV7-8
clone size: few
CDR3 DNA: TGTGCCAGCAGCTTATGGGAGAGCAATCAGCCCCAGCATTTT
CDR3 protein: CASSLWESNQPQHF

D gene: TRBD1
J gene: TRBJ1-1
V gene: TRBV29-1
clone size: NA
CDR3 DNA: TGCAGCGTTGAAGCGACAGGGGGTTTATACACTGAAGCTTTCTTT
CDR3 protein: CSVEATGGLYTEAFF

D gene: TRBD2
J gene: TRBJ2-7
V gene: TRBV6-2/TRBV6-3
clone size: once
CDR3 DNA: TGTGCCAGCAGTAAACCGACTAGCGGGGGGCAATCCTACGAGCAGTACTTC
CDR3 protein: CASSKPTSGGQSYEQYF

D gene: NA
J gene: TRBJ2-7
V gene: TRBV5-1
clone size: NA
CDR3 DNA: TGCGCCAGCAGCTTCCTCGTAGGCAGGGACGAGCAGTACTTC
CDR3 protein: CASSFLVGRDEQYF

D gene: NA
J gene: TRBJ1-1
V gene: TRBV21-1
clone size: few
CDR3 DNA: TGTGCCAGCAGCTCGGGCAGGGGGGTGAACACTGAAGCTTTCTTT
CDR3 protein: CASSSGRGVNTEAFF

D gene: TRBD2
J gene: TRBJ2-5
V gene: TRBV6-2/TRBV6-3
clone size: NA
CDR3 DNA: TGTGCCAGCAGTTACTTTTGGGGCCGGGGGGGCTTCCAAGAGACCCAGTACTTC
CDR3 protein: CASSYFWGRGGFQETQYF

D gene: TRBD1
J gene: TRBJ2-5
V gene: TRBV24-1
clone size: once
CDR3 DNA: TGTGCCACCAGTGATGCTGACAGGGCGAAAGTGACCCAGTACTTC
CDR3 protein: CATSDADRAKVTQYF

D gene: NA
J gene: TRBJ2-2
V gene: TRBV24-1
clone size: once
CDR3 DNA: TGTGCCACCAGTGATTCGGAACGGGGGGCAGGCGGGGAGCTGTTTTTT
CDR3 protein: CATSDSERGAGGELFF

D gene: TRBD1
J gene: TRBJ1-1
V gene: TRBV30
clone size: NA
CDR3 DNA: TGTGCCTGGGGTATCGGACAGGGGACATTAATGAACACTGAAGCTTTCTTT
CDR3 protein: CAWGIGQGTLMNTEAFF

D gene: NA
J gene: TRBJ2-3
V gene: TRBV6-5
clone size: NA
CDR3 DNA: TGTGCCAGCAGCCCAGGGCGCCCAGATACGCAGTATTTT
CDR3 protein: CASSPGRPDTQYF

D gene: NA
J gene: TRBJ2-1
V gene: TRBV6-6
clone size: NA
CDR3 DNA: TGTGCCAGCAGTCGACAGGACTTGAGGTCCTACAATGAGCAGTTCTTC
CDR3 protein: CASSRQDLRSYNEQFF

D gene: TRBD2
J gene: TRBJ2-3
V gene: TRBV2
clone size: NA
CDR3 DNA: TGTGCCAGCAGTGAAGCGCTCGGGGGGGATACGCAGTATTTT
CDR3 protein: CASSEALGGDTQYF

D gene: TRBD2
J gene: TRBJ2-3
V gene: TRBV30
clone size: NA
CDR3 DNA: TGTGCCTGGACTAGCGGGGGAGATACGCAGTATTTT
CDR3 protein: CAWTSGGDTQYF

D gene: TRBD2
J gene: TRBJ2-5
V gene: TRBV4-3
clone size: few
CDR3 DNA: TGCGCCAGCAGCCACCAGCGGGGGGGCCTGCAAGAGACCCAGTACTTC
CDR3 protein: CASSHQRGGLQETQYF

D gene: NA
J gene: TRBJ2-5
V gene: TRBV2
clone size: NA
CDR3 DNA: TGTGCCAGCAGCGGAGACAGACAAGAGACCCAGTACTTC
CDR3 protein: CASSGDRQETQYF

D gene: NA
J gene: TRBJ1-2
V gene: TRBV6-1
clone size: NA
CDR3 DNA: TGTGCCAGCAGTGAAAATCGGGGAGGGAACTATGGCTACACCTTC
CDR3 protein: CASSENRGGNYGYTF

D gene: NA
J gene: TRBJ2-2
V gene: TRBV7-3
clone size: NA
CDR3 DNA: TGTGCCAGCAGCCACCTCGGCAGGGCGCAGGGCAACACCGGGGAGCTGTTTTTT
CDR3 protein: CASSHLGRAQGNTGELFF

D gene: TRBD1
J gene: TRBJ1-2
V gene: TRBV10-3
clone size: NA
CDR3 DNA: TGTGCCATCACCGAGACAGGGTTAAACTATGGCTACACCTTC
CDR3 protein: CAITETGLNYGYTF

D gene: NA
J gene: TRBJ1-2
V gene: TRBV5-1
clone size: NA
CDR3 DNA: TGCGCCAGCAGCTTGGGACTTAGAGGGTTCTCAACTAACTATGGCTACACCTTC
CDR3 protein: CASSLGLRGFSTNYGYTF

D gene: NA
J gene: TRBJ2-7
V gene: TRBV7-2
clone size: once
CDR3 DNA: TGTGCCAGCAGCTTAGGGCAGGGGCACACCTACGAGCAGTACTTC
CDR3 protein: CASSLGQGHTYEQYF

D gene: TRBD1
J gene: TRBJ2-1
V gene: TRBV7-8
clone size: NA
CDR3 DNA: TGTGCCAGCAGTCCCGACAGGGGGAAGTTCTTC
CDR3 protein: CASSPDRGKFF

D gene: NA
J gene: TRBJ2-3
V gene: TRBV30
clone size: few
CDR3 DNA: TGTGCCTGGAGTTTCTTTGAGCGAGATACGCAGTATTTT
CDR3 protein: CAWSFFERDTQYF

D gene: TRBD1
J gene: TRBJ1-2
V gene: TRBV3-1/TRBV3-2
clone size: NA
CDR3 DNA: TGTGCCAGCAGCCAAGGGACAGGAGTAACCTATGGCTACACCTTC
CDR3 protein: CASSQGTGVTYGYTF

D gene: NA
J gene: TRBJ2-7
V gene: TRBV5-5
clone size: NA
CDR3 DNA: TGTGCCAGCAGCTTGGCACTTTCCCTACAGGCCTCCTACGAGCAGTACTTC
CDR3 protein: CASSLALSLQASYEQYF

D gene: TRBD2
J gene: TRBJ2-3
V gene: TRBV25-1
clone size: NA
CDR3 DNA: TGTGCCAGCAGTCCGCCGGGGGGGATCCTAGATACGCAGTATTTT
CDR3 protein: CASSPPGGILDTQYF

D gene: TRBD1
J gene: TRBJ2-1
V gene: TRBV19
clone size: NA
CDR3 DNA: TGTGCCAGTAAGAGGGGGCCCTACAATGAGCAGTTCTTC
CDR3 protein: CASKRGPYNEQFF

D gene: TRBD1
J gene: TRBJ2-7
V gene: TRBV19
clone size: NA
CDR3 DNA: TGTGCCAGTAGTCGGGACAGGGGAAACGAGCAGTACTTC
CDR3 protein: CASSRDRGNEQYF

D gene: TRBD2
J gene: TRBJ2-1
V gene: TRBV11-2
clone size: NA
CDR3 DNA: TGTGCCAGCAGCTTAGTCTCGGGGGGGGATGAGCAGTTCTTC
CDR3 protein: CASSLVSGGDEQFF

D gene: NA
J gene: TRBJ2-2
V gene: TRBV13
clone size: NA
CDR3 DNA: TGTGCCAGCAGCTTCGGTATCCTATCCGGGGAGCTGTTTTTT
CDR3 protein: CASSFGILSGELFF

D gene: TRBD1
J gene: TRBJ2-3
V gene: TRBV11-2
clone size: NA
CDR3 DNA: TGTGCCAGCAGCTTAGAATGGGACAGGGTCACAGATACGCAGTATTTT
CDR3 protein: CASSLEWDRVTDTQYF

D gene: TRBD2
J gene: TRBJ2-7
V gene: TRBV14
clone size: NA
CDR3 DNA: TGTGCCAGCAGCCATTTGGCTAGCGGGGGGGCCGAGCAGTACTTC
CDR3 protein: CASSHLASGGAEQYF

D gene: TRBD2
J gene: TRBJ2-1
V gene: TRBV5-1
clone size: NA
CDR3 DNA: TGCGCCAGCAGCTTGTCCGCGGGGGGCGTGAGGGAGAGTAGGTTCTTC
CDR3 protein: CASSLSAGGVRESRFF

D gene: TRBD2
J gene: TRBJ2-7
V gene: TRBV16
clone size: few
CDR3 DNA: TGTGCCAGCAGCCAATCGGCGGGGGAGGGGTGGCAGTACTTC
CDR3 protein: CASSQSAGEGWQYF